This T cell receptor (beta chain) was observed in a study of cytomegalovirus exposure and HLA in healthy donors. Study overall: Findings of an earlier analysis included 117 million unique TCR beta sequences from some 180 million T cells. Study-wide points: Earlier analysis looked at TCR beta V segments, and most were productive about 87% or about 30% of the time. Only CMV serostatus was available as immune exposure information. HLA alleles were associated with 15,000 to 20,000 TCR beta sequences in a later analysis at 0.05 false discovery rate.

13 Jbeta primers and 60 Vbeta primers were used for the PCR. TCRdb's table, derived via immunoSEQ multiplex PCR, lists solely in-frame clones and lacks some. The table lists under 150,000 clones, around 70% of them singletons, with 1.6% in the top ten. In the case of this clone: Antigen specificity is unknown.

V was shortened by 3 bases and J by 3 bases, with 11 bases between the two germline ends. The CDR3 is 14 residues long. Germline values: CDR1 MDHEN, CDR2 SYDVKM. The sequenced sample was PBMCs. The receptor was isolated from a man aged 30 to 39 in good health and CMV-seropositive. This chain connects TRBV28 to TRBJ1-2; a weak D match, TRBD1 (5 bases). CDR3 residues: CASSFTGLDYGYTF. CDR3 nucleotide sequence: TGTGCCAGCAGTTTTACAGGTCTTGACTATGGCTACACCTTC.